These T cell receptor beta chains were read from a single sample in a study of CDR3 diversity in severe acne. TCRdb ran MiXCR on the PCR reads and lists one entry per CDR3 protein. The repertoire holds over 85,000 distinct CDR3 sequences, with roughly 51% as singletons. The sample comprised blood. All receptors come from a male donor with acne. CDR3s include the opening cysteine and the closing phenylalanine or tryptophan.

CDR3 length: 11
V gene: TRBV20-1
CDR3 protein: CSGRPAETQYF

CDR3 length: 15
V gene: TRBV2
CDR3 protein: CASSEYRGSSYEQYF

CDR3 length: 16
V gene: TRBV5-6
CDR3 protein: CATSTTLDSYYNEQFF

CDR3 length: 14
V gene: TRBV25-1
CDR3 protein: CASGTTGAGQPQHF

CDR3 length: 13
V gene: TRBV25-1
CDR3 protein: CAIGTSGNEKLFF

CDR3 length: 13
V gene: TRBV10-1
CDR3 protein: CASSESGRDTQYF

CDR3 length: 16
V gene: TRBV20-1
CDR3 protein: CSAREASGRGVYEQYF

CDR3 length: 13
V gene: TRBV7-8
CDR3 protein: CASSQRTGRTQYF

CDR3 length: 17
V gene: TRBV25-1
CDR3 protein: CASSLAIIPQSNYGYTF

CDR3 length: 14
V gene: TRBV5-6
CDR3 protein: CASSARDRSNEQYF

CDR3 length: 15
V gene: TRBV5-4
CDR3 protein: CASSSRQGIGDTQYF

CDR3 length: 14
V gene: TRBV29-1
CDR3 protein: CSAESPSTYYEQYF

CDR3 length: 15
V gene: TRBV9
CDR3 protein: CASSVGKGQGYEQYF

CDR3 length: 16
V gene: TRBV7-9
CDR3 protein: CASSLGLAGAYNGQFF

CDR3 length: 14
V gene: TRBV29-1
CDR3 protein: CSVDHRDYQETQYF

CDR3 length: 15
V gene: TRBV11-2
CDR3 protein: CASRQGFYLNTEAFF

CDR3 length: 15
V gene: TRBV7-2
CDR3 protein: CASSFDVNYGNEQFF

CDR3 length: 15
V gene: TRBV19
CDR3 protein: CASTQIQGNTGELCF

CDR3 length: 13
V gene: TRBV2
CDR3 protein: CASSGQGQETQYF

CDR3 length: 15
V gene: TRBV19
CDR3 protein: CASSATSGSYNEQFF

CDR3 length: 15
V gene: TRBV6-1
CDR3 protein: CASSEGTSGSYEQYF

CDR3 length: 14
V gene: TRBV10-3
CDR3 protein: CAISPGTANYEQYF

CDR3 length: 14
V gene: TRBV2
CDR3 protein: CASSLRQGGYEQYF

CDR3 length: 12
V gene: TRBV13
CDR3 protein: CASSNRRTEAFF

CDR3 length: 15
V gene: TRBV10-3
CDR3 protein: CAISESSGAFYEQYF

CDR3 length: 17
V gene: TRBV7-8
CDR3 protein: CASSPGSSGYSNQPQHF

CDR3 length: 18
V gene: TRBV29-1
CDR3 protein: CSVEDRRGRPPKDYGYTF

CDR3 length: 13
V gene: TRBV7-2
CDR3 protein: CASKSGGTDTQYF

CDR3 length: 13
V gene: TRBV29-1
CDR3 protein: CSVDPKMNTEAFF

CDR3 length: 14
V gene: TRBV7-9
CDR3 protein: CASSHQGPNYEQYF

CDR3 length: 15
V gene: TRBV6-1
CDR3 protein: CASSLQESGANVLTF

CDR3 length: 14
V gene: TRBV7-8
CDR3 protein: CASSLLGARTEAFF

CDR3 length: 15
V gene: TRBV7-3
CDR3 protein: CASSLGGEGRDTQYF

CDR3 length: 13
V gene: TRBV29-1
CDR3 protein: CSVEMGAGEKLFF

CDR3 length: 18
V gene: TRBV15
CDR3 protein: CATSSGDRSVVMDTEAFF

CDR3 length: 13
V gene: TRBV6-2/TRBV6-3
CDR3 protein: CVSSETGQYEAFF

CDR3 length: 12
V gene: TRBV2
CDR3 protein: CASTPQSTEAFF

CDR3 length: 14
V gene: TRBV6-1
CDR3 protein: CASRTDTANQPQHF

CDR3 length: 13
V gene: TRBV7-6
CDR3 protein: CASSSGPNQPQHF

CDR3 length: 14
V gene: TRBV7-3
CDR3 protein: CASSPRQGLREQYF

CDR3 length: 13
V gene: TRBV13
CDR3 protein: CASGQHSTGPQFF

CDR3 length: 13
V gene: TRBV20-1
CDR3 protein: CSARVGRFYEQYF

CDR3 length: 10
V gene: TRBV2
CDR3 protein: CASRGLAQFF

CDR3 length: 15
V gene: TRBV6-4
CDR3 protein: CASSPGTGGLYEQYF

CDR3 length: 14
V gene: TRBV10-3
CDR3 protein: CAISESVGGNEAFF